This record covers a single T cell receptor beta chain. Produced via immunoSEQ multiplex PCR; TCRdb's table is partial and in-frame only. The repertoire consists of fewer than 500,000 clones, with over 65% occurring once and the leading ten covering under 1.2%. CDR3 length: 17 amino acids. Germline loops: CDR1 SGHNT, CDR2 YYREEE (reference sequence). V lost 4 bases, J lost 0 bases, and 9 bases stayed unmatched. These data belong to a study of blood T cell repertoires in COVID-19. The TCR was taken from a human donor with acute or convalescent COVID-19. The donor label of this sample is uncertain. The sequenced sample was peripheral blood. This chain uses TRBV5-4 with TRBJ1-2; TRBD1 matches 10 bases. The CDR3 nucleotides are TGTGCCAGCAGCCGTGGACAGGGGGTCCAAGCTAACTATGGCTACACCTTC. Its protein is CASSRGQGVQANYGYTF.